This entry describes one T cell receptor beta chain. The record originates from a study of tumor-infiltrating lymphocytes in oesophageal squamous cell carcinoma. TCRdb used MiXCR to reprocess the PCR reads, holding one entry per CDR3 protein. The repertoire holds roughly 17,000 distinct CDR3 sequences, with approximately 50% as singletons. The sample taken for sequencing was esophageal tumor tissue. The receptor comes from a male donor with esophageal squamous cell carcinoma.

The CDR3 is CASSSEWGELFF. As DNA, the CDR3 is TGTGCCAGCAGCTCCGAGTGGGGGGAGCTGTTTTTT. This sequence joins TRBV7-2 and TRBJ2-2; the D is unclear. V lost 4 bases and J 8 bases, leaving 8 bases between the germline ends. CDR3 length: 12 amino acids. CDR1 is SGHTA and CDR2 is FQGNSA in the germline V gene.